This section outlines one T cell receptor (beta chain) sequence together with its context. What it recognizes is unknown. This entry comes from a study of cytomegalovirus exposure and HLA in healthy donors. Background on the study: There were a few hundred genotyped donors. Of these, about 81% fell in the genetic ancestry cluster associated with self-reported Caucasian donors.

PCR involved 60 Vbeta and 13 Jbeta primers. Sequenced by immunoSEQ multiplex PCR; TCRdb stores in-frame clones only, minus some. The repertoire holds 100,000 to 130,000 clones, with 70% to 80% as singletons. The CDR3 extends over 14 amino acids. Germline V gene sequence: CDR1 SNHLY, CDR2 FYNNEI. Between the trimmed V and J ends, which lost 3 bases and 6 bases, there was a span of 13 bases. The study, taken as a whole, reports: The dataset shows that most TCR sequences were rare, while some public TCRs occurred in many donors.

The chain recombines TRBV2 with TRBJ2-3; tentative D call: TRBD2 (7 bases). The sequence was collected from a man aged 18-30 years in good health and CMV-seronegative. The sequenced sample consisted of PBMCs. CDR3 in amino acids: CASSEGRGADTQYF. CDR3 nucleotides: TGTGCCAGCAGTGAGGGCCGGGGGGCGGATACGCAGTATTTT.